This TCR beta chain originates from a study of regulatory T cells in long-lasting Graves disease. Study observations and caveats: Among samples with persistent disease, TRBV28, TRBJ1-2 and TRBJ2-5 were favored.

This clonotype was picked up many times. The antigen is unknown. iRepertoire HTBI primers and Arm-PCR of CDR3 regions built TCR beta libraries. Via MiXCR, TCRdb re-called the multiplex PCR reads, giving one row per CDR3 protein. The sample records around 240,000 distinct CDR3 sequences, 18% being singletons. Time point of the sample: newly diagnosed GD, antithyroid drugs for less than 3 months. Researchers made the TCR library from RNA that was extracted from PBMCs. This CDR3 region has 16 residues. The germline CDR1 and CDR2 sequences are SGHRS and YFSETQ. After removal of 0 bases from V and 8 bases from J, the junction contained 13 bases not matched to a gene. The same specimen was also included in a second study, on T cells in Graves' hyperthyroidism and ophthalmopathy. Turning to that study: In the blood, most expanded thyroid clonotypes above 0.001 appeared as well.

The chain has TRBV5-1 and TRBJ1-2; 7 bases are shared with TRBD1. This TCR was recovered from a woman in her 30s with Graves disease. The input for sequencing was peripheral blood mononuclear cells (PBMCs), taken at new diagnosis, from a patient treated with antithyroid drugs. The CDR3, as DNA: TGCGCCAGCAGCTTGGAGGTATTGGCGACAGGGACCGGCTACACCTTC. This encodes CASSLEVLATGTGYTF.